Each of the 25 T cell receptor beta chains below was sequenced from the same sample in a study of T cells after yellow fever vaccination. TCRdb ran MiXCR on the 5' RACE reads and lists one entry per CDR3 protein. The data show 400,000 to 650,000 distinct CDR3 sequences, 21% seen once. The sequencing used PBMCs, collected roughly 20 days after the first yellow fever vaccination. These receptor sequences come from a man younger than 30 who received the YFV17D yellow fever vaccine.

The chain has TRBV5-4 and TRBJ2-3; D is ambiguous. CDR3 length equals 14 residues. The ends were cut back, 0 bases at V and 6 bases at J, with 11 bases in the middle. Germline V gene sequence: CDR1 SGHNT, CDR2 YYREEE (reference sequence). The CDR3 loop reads CASSLAERVDTQYF. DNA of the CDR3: TGTGCCAGCAGCTTGGCCGAAAGGGTGGATACGCAGTATTTT.

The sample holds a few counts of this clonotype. For the CDR3, the DNA is TGTGCCAGCAGCCAAGCGGGTAGCGGGGGGCCCAATGAGCAGTTCTTC. Translation: CASSQAGSGGPNEQFF. V usage is TRBV11-2 and J usage is TRBJ2-1; 10 nucleotides line up with TRBD2. The CDR3 length is 16 residues. The germline gives CDR1 SGHAT, CDR2 FQNNGV. The V gene end was trimmed by 5 bases and the J gene end by 6 bases; junction bases not matched to a gene: 10.

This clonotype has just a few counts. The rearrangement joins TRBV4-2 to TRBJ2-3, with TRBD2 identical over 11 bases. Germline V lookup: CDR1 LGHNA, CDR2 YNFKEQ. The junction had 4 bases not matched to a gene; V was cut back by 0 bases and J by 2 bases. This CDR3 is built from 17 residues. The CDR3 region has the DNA TGTGCCAGCAGCCAAGATCTAGCGGGGGGTTACACAGATACGCAGTATTTT. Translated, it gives CASSQDLAGGYTDTQYF.

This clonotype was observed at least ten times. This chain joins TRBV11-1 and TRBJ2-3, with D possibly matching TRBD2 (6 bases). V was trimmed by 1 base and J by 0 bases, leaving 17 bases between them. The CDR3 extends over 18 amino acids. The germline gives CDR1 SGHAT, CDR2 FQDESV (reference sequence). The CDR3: CASSLGLDWGTSTDTQYF. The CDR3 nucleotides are TGTGCCAGCAGCTTAGGACTAGATTGGGGCACTAGCACAGATACGCAGTATTTT.

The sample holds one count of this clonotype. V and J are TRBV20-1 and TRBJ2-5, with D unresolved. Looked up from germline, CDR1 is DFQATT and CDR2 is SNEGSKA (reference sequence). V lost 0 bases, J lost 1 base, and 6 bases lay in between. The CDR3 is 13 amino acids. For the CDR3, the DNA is TGCAGTGCTAGAGATGGGTTCCAAGAGACCCAGTACTTC. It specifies CSARDGFQETQYF.

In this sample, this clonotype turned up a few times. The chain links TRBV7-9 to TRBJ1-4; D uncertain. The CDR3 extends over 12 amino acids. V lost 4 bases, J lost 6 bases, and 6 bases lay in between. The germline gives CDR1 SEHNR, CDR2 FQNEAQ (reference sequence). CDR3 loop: CASSSSYEKLFF. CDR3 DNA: TGTGCCAGCAGCTCCTCCTATGAAAAACTGTTTTTT.

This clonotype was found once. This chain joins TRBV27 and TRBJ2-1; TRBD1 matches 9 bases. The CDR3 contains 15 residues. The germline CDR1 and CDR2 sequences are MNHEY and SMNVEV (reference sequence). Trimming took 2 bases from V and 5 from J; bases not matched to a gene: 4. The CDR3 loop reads CASSLRDRADNEQFF. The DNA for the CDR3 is TGTGCCAGCAGTTTACGGGACAGGGCCGACAATGAGCAGTTCTTC.

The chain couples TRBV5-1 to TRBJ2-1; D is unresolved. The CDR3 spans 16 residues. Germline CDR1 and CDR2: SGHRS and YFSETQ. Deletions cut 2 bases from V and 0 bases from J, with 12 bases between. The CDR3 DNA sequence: TGCGCCAGCAGCTTCGGACGTCTAAGCTCCTACAATGAGCAGTTCTTC. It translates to CASSFGRLSSYNEQFF.

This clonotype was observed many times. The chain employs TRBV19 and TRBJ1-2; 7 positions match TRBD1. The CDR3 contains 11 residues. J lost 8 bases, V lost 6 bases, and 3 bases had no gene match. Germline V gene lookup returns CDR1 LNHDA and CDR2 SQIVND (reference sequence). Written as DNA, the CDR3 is TGTGCCAGTAGACAGGGGCGCGGCTACACCTTC. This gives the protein CASRQGRGYTF.

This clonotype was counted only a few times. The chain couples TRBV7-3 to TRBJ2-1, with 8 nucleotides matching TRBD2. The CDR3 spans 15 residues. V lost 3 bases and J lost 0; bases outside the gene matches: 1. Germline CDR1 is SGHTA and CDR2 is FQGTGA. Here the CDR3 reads CASSFAGGSYNEQFF. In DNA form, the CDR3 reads TGTGCCAGCAGCTTCGCGGGGGGCTCCTACAATGAGCAGTTCTTC.

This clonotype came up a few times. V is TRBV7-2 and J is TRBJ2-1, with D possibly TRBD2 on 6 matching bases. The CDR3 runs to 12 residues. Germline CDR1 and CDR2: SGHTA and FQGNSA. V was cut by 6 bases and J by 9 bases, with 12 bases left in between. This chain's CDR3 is CASSRSGLEQFF. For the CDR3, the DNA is TGTGCCAGCAGTCGTAGCGGACTTGAGCAGTTCTTC.

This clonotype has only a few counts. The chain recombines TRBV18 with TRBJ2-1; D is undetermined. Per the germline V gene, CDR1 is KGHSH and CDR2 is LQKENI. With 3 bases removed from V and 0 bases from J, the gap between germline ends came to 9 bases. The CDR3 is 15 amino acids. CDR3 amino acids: CASSPVESSYNEQFF. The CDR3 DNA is TGTGCCAGCTCACCGGTGGAAAGCTCCTACAATGAGCAGTTCTTC.

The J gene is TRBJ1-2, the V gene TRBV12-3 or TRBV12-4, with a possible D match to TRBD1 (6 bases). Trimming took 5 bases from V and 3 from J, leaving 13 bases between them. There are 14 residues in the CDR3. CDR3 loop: CASSLPGADYGYTF. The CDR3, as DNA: TGTGCCAGCAGTCTCCCAGGGGCTGACTATGGCTACACCTTC.

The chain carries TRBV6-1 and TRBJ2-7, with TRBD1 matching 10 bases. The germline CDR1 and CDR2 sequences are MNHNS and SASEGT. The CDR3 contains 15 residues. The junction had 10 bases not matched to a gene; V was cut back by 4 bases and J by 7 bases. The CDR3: CASSVRDRGSREQYF. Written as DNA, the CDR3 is TGTGCCAGCAGTGTCCGGGACAGGGGTTCTCGGGAGCAGTACTTC.

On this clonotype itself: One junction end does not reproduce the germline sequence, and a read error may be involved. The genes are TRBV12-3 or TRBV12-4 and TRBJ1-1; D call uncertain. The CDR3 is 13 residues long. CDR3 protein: CASSLGPNTEAYF. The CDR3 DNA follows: TGTGCCAGCAGTTTAGGACCAAACACTGAAGCTTACTTT.

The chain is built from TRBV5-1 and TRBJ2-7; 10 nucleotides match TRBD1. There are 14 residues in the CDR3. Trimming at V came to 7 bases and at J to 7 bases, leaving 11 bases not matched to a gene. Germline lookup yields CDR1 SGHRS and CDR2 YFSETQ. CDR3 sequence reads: CASDRTGGGVEQYF. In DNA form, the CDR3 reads TGCGCCAGCGACAGGACAGGGGGAGGAGTTGAGCAGTACTTC. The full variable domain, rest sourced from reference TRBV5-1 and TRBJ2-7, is KAGVTQTPRYLIKTRGQQVTLSCSPISGHRSVSWYQQTPGQGLQFLFEYFSETQRNKGNFPGRFSGRQFSNSRSEMNVSTLELGDSALYLCASDRTGGGVEQYFGPGTRLTVT.

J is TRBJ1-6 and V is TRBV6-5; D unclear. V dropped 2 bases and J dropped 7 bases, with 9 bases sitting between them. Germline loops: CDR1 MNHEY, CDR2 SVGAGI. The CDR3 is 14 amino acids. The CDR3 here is CASSYAGLNSPLHF. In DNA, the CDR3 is TGTGCCAGCAGTTACGCAGGTTTGAATTCACCCCTCCACTTT.

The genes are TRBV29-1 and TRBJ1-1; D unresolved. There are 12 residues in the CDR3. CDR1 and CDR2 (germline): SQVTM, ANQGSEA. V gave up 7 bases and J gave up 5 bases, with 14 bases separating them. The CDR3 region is CSAVECNTEAFF. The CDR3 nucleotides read TGCAGCGCAGTTGAGTGTAATACTGAAGCTTTCTTT.

The CDR3 region is CASSLKGQSYNEQFF. The CDR3 nucleotides are TGTGCCAGCAGTTTAAAGGGACAGTCCTACAATGAGCAGTTCTTC. The J gene is TRBJ2-1, the V gene TRBV27; TRBD1 matches 7 bases. Trimming at V came to 2 bases and at J to 1 base, leaving 2 bases not matched to a gene. The germline gives CDR1 MNHEY, CDR2 SMNVEV (reference sequence). The CDR3 runs 15 residues.

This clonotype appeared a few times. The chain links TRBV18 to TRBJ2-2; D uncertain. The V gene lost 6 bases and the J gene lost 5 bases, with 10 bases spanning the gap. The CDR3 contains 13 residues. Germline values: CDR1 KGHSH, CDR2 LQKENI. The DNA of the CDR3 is TGTGCCAGCTCGCCTGCGAGTACCGGGGAGCTGTTTTTT. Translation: CASSPASTGELFF.

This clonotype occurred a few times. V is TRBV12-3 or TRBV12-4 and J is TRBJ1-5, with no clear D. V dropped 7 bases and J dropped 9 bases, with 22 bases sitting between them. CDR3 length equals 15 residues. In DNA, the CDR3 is TGTGCCAGCATCATTGTTAAGGGAATTTCGCGGCCCCAGCATTTT. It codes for CASIIVKGISRPQHF.

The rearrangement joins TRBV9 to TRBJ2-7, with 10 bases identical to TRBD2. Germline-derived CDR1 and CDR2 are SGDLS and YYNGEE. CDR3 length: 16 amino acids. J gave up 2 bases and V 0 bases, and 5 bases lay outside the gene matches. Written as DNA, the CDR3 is TGTGCCAGCAGCGTAGGCCTAGCGGGGGACACCTACGAGCAGTACTTC. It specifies CASSVGLAGDTYEQYF. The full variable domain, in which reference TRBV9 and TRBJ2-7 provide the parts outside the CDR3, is DSGVTQTPKHLITATGQRVTLRCSPRSGDLSVYWYQQSLDQGLQFLIQYYNGEERAKGNILERFSAQQFPDLHSELNLSSLELGDSALYFCASSVGLAGDTYEQYFGPGTRLTVT.

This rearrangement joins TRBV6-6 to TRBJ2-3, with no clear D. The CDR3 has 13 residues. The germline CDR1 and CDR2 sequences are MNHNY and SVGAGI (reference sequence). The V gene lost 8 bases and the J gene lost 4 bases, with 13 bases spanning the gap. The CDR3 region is CASGRGLADTQYF. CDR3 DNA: TGTGCCAGCGGCCGAGGATTGGCAGATACGCAGTATTTT.

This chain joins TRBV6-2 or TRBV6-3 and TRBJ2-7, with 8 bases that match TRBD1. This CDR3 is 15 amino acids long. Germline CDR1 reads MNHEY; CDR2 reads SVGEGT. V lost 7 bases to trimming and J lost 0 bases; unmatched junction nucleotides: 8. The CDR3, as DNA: TGTGCCAGCACCAACAGGGGGGTGGGCTCCTACGAGCAGTACTTC. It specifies CASTNRGVGSYEQYF.

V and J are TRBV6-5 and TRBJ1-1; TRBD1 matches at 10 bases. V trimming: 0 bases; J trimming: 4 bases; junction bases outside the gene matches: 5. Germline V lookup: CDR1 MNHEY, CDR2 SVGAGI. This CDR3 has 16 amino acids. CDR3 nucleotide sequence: TGTGCCAGCAGTTACTCGACAGGGGGCTTGGGCACTGAAGCTTTCTTT. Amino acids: CASSYSTGGLGTEAFF.